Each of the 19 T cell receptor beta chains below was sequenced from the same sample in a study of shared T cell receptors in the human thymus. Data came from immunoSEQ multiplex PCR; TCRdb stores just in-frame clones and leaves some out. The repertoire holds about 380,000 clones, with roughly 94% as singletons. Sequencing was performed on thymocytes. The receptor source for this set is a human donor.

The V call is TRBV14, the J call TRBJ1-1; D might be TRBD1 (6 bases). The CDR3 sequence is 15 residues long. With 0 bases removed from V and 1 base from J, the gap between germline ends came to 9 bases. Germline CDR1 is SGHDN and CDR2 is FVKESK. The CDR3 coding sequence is TGTGCCAGCAGCCAAGAGGGGGCAGGGAACACTGAAGCTTTCTTT. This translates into CASSQEGAGNTEAFF.

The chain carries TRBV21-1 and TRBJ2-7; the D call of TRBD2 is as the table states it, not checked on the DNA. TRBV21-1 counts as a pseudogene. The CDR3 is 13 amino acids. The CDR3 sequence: CATPLTGSYEQYF. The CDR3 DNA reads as TGTGCCACCCCCCTTACGGGCTCCTACGAGCAGTACTTC.

CDR3 residues: CASSQEASGNDTGELFF. The CDR3 nucleotides read TGCGCCAGCAGCCAAGAAGCTAGCGGGAACGACACCGGGGAGCTGTTTTTT. The V gene is TRBV4-1, the J gene TRBJ2-2, with TRBD2 identical over 9 bases. Unmatched junction bases numbered 5, after V lost 0 bases and J lost 3 bases. There are 17 residues in the CDR3. CDR1 and CDR2 (germline): MGHRA, YSYEKL.

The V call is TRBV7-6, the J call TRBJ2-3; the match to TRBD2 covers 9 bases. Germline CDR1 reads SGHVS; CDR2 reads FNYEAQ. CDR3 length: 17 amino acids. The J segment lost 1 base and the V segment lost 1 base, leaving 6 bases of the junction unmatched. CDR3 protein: CASSLGSGRFGTDTQYF. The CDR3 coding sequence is TGTGCCAGCAGCTTAGGTAGCGGGAGATTCGGCACAGATACGCAGTATTTT.

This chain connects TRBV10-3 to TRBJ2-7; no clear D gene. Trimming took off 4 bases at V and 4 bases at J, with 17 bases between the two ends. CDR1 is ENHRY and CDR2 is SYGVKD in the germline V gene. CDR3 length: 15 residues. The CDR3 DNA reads TGTGCCATCAGTGCCCCCCAGGCGATGAATTACGAGCAGTACTTC. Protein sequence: CAISAPQAMNYEQYF.

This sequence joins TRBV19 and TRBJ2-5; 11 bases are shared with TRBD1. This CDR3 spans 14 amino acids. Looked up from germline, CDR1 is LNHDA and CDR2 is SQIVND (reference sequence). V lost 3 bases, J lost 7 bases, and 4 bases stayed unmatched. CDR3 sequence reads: CASSIGQGAGTQYF. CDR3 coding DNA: TGTGCCAGTAGTATCGGACAGGGGGCGGGGACCCAGTACTTC. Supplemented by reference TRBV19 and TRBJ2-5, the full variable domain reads DGGITQSPKYLFRKEGQNVTLSCEQNLNHDAMYWYRQDPGQGLRLIYYSQIVNDFQKGDIAEGYSVSREKKESFPLTVTSAQKNPTAFYLCASSIGQGAGTQYFGPGTRLLVL.

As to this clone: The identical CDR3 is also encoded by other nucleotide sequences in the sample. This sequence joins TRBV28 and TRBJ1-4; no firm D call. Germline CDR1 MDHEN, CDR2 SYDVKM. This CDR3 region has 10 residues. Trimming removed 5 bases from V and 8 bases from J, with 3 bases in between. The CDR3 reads CASSGEKLFF. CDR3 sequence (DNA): TGTGCCAGCAGTGGAGAAAAACTGTTTTTT.

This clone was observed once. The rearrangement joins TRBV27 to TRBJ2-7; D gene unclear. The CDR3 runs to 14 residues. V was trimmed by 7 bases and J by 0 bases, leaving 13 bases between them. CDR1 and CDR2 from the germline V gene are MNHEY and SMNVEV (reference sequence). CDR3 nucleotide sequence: TGTGCCAGCATTTGTAGGGCCCCCTCCTACGAGCAGTACTTC. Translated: CASICRAPSYEQYF.

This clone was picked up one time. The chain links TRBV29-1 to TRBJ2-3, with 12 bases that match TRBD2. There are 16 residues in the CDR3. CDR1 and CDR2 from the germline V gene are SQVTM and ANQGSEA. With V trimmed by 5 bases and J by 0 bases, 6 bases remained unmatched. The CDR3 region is CSVLAGGSWSTDTQYF. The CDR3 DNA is TGCAGCGTTCTAGCGGGAGGGTCCTGGAGCACAGATACGCAGTATTTT.

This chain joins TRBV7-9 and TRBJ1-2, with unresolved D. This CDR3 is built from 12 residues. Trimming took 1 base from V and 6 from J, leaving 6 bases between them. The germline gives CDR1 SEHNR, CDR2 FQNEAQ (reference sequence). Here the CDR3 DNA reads TGTGCCAGCAGCTTAGTTTGGGATGGCTACACCTTC. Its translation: CASSLVWDGYTF.

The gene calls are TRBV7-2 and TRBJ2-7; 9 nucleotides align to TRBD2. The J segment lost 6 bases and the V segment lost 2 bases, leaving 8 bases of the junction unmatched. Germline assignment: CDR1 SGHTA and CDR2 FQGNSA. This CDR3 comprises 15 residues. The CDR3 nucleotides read TGTGCCAGCAGCTTAACTCGCGGGAGGGTTCTCGAGCAGTACTTC. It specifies CASSLTRGRVLEQYF.

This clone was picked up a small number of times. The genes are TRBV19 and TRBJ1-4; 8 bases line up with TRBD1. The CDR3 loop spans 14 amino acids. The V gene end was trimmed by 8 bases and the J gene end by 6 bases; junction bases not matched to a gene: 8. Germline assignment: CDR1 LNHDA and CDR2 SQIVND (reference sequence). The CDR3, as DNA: TGTGCCAGTGGGAGACAGGGGTTCTATGAAAAACTGTTTTTT. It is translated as CASGRQGFYEKLFF.

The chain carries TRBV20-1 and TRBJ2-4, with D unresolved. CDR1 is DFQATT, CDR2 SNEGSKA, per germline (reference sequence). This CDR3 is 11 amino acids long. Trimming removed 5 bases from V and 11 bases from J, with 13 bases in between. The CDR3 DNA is TGCAGTGCTGACGCCACTCATCTTCAGTACTTC. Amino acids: CSADATHLQYF.

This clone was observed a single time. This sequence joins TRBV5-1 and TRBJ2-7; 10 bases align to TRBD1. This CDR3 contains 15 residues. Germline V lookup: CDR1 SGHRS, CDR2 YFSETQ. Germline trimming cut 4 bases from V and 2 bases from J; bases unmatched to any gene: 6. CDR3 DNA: TGCGCCAGCAGCCCAAGGGACAGGGGCGCCTACGAGCAGTACTTC. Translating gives CASSPRDRGAYEQYF.

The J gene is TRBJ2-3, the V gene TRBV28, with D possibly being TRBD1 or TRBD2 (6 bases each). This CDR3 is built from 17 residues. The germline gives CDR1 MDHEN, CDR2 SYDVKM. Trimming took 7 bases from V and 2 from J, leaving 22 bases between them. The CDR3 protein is CASINRGEEGFTDTQYF. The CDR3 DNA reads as TGTGCCAGCATCAATAGGGGGGAGGAGGGGTTCACAGATACGCAGTATTTT. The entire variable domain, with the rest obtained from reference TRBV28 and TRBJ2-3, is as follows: DVKVTQSSRYLVKRTGEKVFLECVQDMDHENMFWYRQDPGLGLRLIYFSYDVKMKEKGDIPEGYSVSREKKERFSLILESASTNQTSMYLCASINRGEEGFTDTQYFGPGTRLTVL.

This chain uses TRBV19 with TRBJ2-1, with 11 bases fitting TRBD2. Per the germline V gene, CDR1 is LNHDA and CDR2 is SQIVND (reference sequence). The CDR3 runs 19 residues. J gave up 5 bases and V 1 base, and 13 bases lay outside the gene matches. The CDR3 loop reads CASSIVGASGRPGDNEQFF. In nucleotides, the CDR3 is TGTGCCAGTAGTATAGTCGGGGCTAGCGGGAGGCCCGGGGACAATGAGCAGTTCTTC.

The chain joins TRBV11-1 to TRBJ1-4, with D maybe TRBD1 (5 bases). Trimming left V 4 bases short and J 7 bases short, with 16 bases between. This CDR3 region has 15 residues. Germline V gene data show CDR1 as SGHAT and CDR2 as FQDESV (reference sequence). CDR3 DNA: TGTGCCAGCAGCTCACCGGGACTCCGGGGTGAAAAACTGTTTTTT. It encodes CASSSPGLRGEKLFF. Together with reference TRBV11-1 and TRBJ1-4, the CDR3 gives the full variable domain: EAEVAQSPRYKITEKSQAVAFWCDPISGHATLYWYRQILGQGPELLVQFQDESVVDDSQLPKDRFSAERLKGVDSTLKIQPAELGDSAMYLCASSSPGLRGEKLFFGSGTQLSVL.

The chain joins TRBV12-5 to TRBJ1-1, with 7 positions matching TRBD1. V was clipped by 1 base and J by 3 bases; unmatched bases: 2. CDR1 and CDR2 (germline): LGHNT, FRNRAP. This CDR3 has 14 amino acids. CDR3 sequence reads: CASGLATGDTEAFF. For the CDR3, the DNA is TGTGCTAGTGGTTTGGCTACAGGGGACACTGAAGCTTTCTTT. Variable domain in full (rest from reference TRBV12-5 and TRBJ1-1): DARVTQTPRHKVTEMGQEVTMRCQPILGHNTVFWYRQTMMQGLELLAYFRNRAPLDDSGMPKDRFSAEMPDATLATLKIQPSEPRDSAVYFCASGLATGDTEAFFGQGTRLTVV.

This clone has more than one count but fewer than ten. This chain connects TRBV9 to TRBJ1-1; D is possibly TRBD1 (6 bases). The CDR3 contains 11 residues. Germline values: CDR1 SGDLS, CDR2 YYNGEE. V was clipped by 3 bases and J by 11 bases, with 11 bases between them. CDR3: CASSADSLAFF. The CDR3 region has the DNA TGTGCCAGCAGCGCGGACAGTTTGGCTTTCTTT.